These T cell receptor beta chains were read from a single sample in a study of blood T cell repertoires in COVID-19. This table comes from immunoSEQ multiplex PCR, and its TCRdb copy is limited to in-frame clones, with some not included. The top ten clones hold about 4.4% of a sample with 140,000 to 150,000 clones, 86% of them seen once. The source material was PBMCs or T cells enriched from blood (not recorded which). All receptors derive from a man aged 50 to 59 who had recovered from COVID-19. The CDR3 runs from the conserved cysteine through the conserved F or W. Fields, in order: V gene, CDR3 length, D gene, clone size, J gene, CDR3 protein, CDR3 DNA. The D gene is left open where the match is weak. Clone size is not always given. Where it is, it says once, few, many or a class for expanded clones.

V: TRBV30; length: 14; D: TRBD1; size: NA; J: TRBJ1-6; CDR3: CAWQGGTYNSPLHF; DNA: TGTGCCTGGCAAGGGGGCACATATAATTCACCCCTCCACTTT
V: TRBV11-2; length: 13; D: NA; size: NA; J: TRBJ1-3; CDR3: CASSLERGNTIYF; DNA: TGTGCCAGCAGCTTAGAGAGGGGAAACACCATATATTTT
V: TRBV7-9; length: 13; D: TRBD2; size: NA; J: TRBJ2-1; CDR3: CASSVGGGDEQFF; DNA: TGTGCCAGCAGCGTCGGCGGGGGAGATGAGCAGTTCTTC
V: TRBV10-3; length: 17; D: TRBD1; size: NA; J: TRBJ1-1; CDR3: CAISESMTGGRGTEAFF; DNA: TGTGCCATCAGTGAGTCCATGACAGGGGGCAGAGGCACTGAAGCTTTCTTT
V: TRBV2; length: 14; D: TRBD1; size: NA; J: TRBJ2-2; CDR3: CASSPRDRTGELFF; DNA: TGTGCCAGCAGTCCCCGGGACAGGACCGGGGAGCTGTTTTTT
V: TRBV6-5; length: 15; D: NA; size: NA; J: TRBJ2-6; CDR3: CASSRTDSGANVLTF; DNA: TGTGCCAGCTCCCGGACAGACTCTGGGGCCAACGTCCTGACTTTC
V: TRBV7-8; length: 16; D: TRBD1; size: NA; J: TRBJ1-2; CDR3: CASSLGGGGTDYGYTF; DNA: TGTGCCAGCAGCTTAGGTGGTGGGGGGACAGATTATGGCTACACCTTC
V: TRBV7-9; length: 13; D: NA; size: NA; J: TRBJ2-7; CDR3: CASSLPQGYEQYF; DNA: TGTGCCAGCAGCTTACCACAGGGCTACGAGCAGTACTTC
V: TRBV30; length: 13; D: NA; size: NA; J: TRBJ2-2; CDR3: CAWSGGHTGELFF; DNA: TGTGCCTGGAGCGGGGGTCACACCGGGGAGCTGTTTTTT
V: TRBV5-3; length: 16; D: TRBD1; size: NA; J: TRBJ1-5; CDR3: CARSLSNGTGAQPQHF; DNA: TGTGCCAGAAGCTTGAGTAACGGGACAGGGGCTCAGCCCCAGCATTTT
V: TRBV29-1; length: 13; D: TRBD1; size: many; J: TRBJ2-7; CDR3: CSVGQGEGYEQYF; DNA: TGCAGCGTTGGACAGGGTGAAGGGTACGAGCAGTACTTC
V: TRBV9; length: 16; D: TRBD2; size: once; J: TRBJ2-2; CDR3: CASSGGLAGATGELFF; DNA: TGTGCCAGCAGCGGCGGACTAGCGGGGGCCACCGGGGAGCTGTTTTTT
V: TRBV5-1; length: 17; D: NA; size: few; J: TRBJ2-2; CDR3: CASSWKGTPLLTGELFF; DNA: TGCGCCAGCAGCTGGAAGGGGACTCCCCTTCTGACCGGGGAGCTGTTTTTT
V: TRBV5-4; length: 15; D: NA; size: NA; J: TRBJ2-3; CDR3: CASSLAGASTDTQYF; DNA: TGTGCCAGCAGCTTGGCGGGAGCTAGCACAGATACGCAGTATTTT
V: TRBV9; length: 16; D: TRBD2; size: NA; J: TRBJ2-1; CDR3: CASSVIAGGPSNEQFF; DNA: TGTGCCAGCAGCGTCATAGCGGGAGGGCCATCAAATGAGCAGTTCTTC
V: TRBV30; length: 14; D: TRBD1; size: NA; J: TRBJ1-1; CDR3: CACSKTGMNTEAFF; DNA: TGTGCCTGCTCAAAGACAGGGATGAACACTGAAGCTTTCTTT
V: TRBV30; length: 14; D: TRBD1; size: NA; J: TRBJ2-3; CDR3: CAWTRDRATDTQYF; DNA: TGTGCCTGGACCCGGGACAGGGCCACAGATACGCAGTATTTT
V: TRBV4-1; length: 16; D: NA; size: few; J: TRBJ1-3; CDR3: CASSQEKVRSGNTIYF; DNA: TGCGCCAGCAGCCAAGAAAAGGTGAGGTCTGGAAACACCATATATTTT
V: TRBV12-3/TRBV12-4; length: 13; D: NA; size: NA; J: TRBJ1-2; CDR3: CASSRQVRYGYTF; DNA: TGTGCCAGCAGTAGACAGGTCCGATATGGCTACACCTTC
V: TRBV7-3; length: 14; D: NA; size: NA; J: TRBJ1-1; CDR3: CASRGQDRGTEAFF; DNA: TGTGCCAGCAGGGGTCAGGACCGGGGCACTGAAGCTTTCTTT
V: TRBV5-1; length: 13; D: NA; size: NA; J: TRBJ1-4; CDR3: CASSLGAHEKLFF; DNA: TGCGCCAGCAGCTTGGGTGCGCACGAAAAACTGTTTTTT
V: TRBV2; length: 15; D: NA; size: NA; J: TRBJ1-4; CDR3: CASRKTRGTNEKLFF; DNA: TGTGCCAGCAGGAAGACCAGGGGAACTAATGAAAAACTGTTTTTT
V: TRBV6-5; length: 14; D: TRBD1; size: NA; J: TRBJ1-1; CDR3: CASSRQGANTEAFF; DNA: TGTGCCAGCAGTCGACAGGGGGCGAACACTGAAGCTTTCTTT
V: TRBV7-3; length: 13; D: NA; size: NA; J: TRBJ2-1; CDR3: CASSLGGFNEQFF; DNA: TGTGCCAGCAGCTTAGGCGGGTTCAATGAGCAGTTCTTC
V: TRBV29-1; length: 13; D: NA; size: NA; J: TRBJ2-3; CDR3: CSVVGGSTDTQYF; DNA: TGCAGCGTGGTGGGGGGAAGCACAGATACGCAGTATTTT
V: TRBV12-3/TRBV12-4; length: 13; D: TRBD1; size: NA; J: TRBJ1-2; CDR3: CASSPTGYYGYTF; DNA: TGTGCCAGCAGCCCGACAGGGTACTATGGCTACACCTTC
V: TRBV18; length: 13; D: NA; size: NA; J: TRBJ1-4; CDR3: CASSPGVVEKLFF; DNA: TGTGCCAGCTCGCCGGGGGTCGTAGAAAAACTGTTTTTT
V: TRBV24-1; length: 14; D: NA; size: NA; J: TRBJ2-1; CDR3: CATSDPHRDNEQFF; DNA: TGTGCCACCAGTGACCCTCACAGGGACAATGAGCAGTTCTTC
V: TRBV21-1; length: 15; D: NA; size: NA; J: TRBJ2-1; CDR3: CASVTGRFSYNEQFF; DNA: TGTGCCAGCGTTACAGGGCGATTTTCCTACAATGAGCAGTTCTTC
V: TRBV7-2; length: 15; D: NA; size: NA; J: TRBJ2-4; CDR3: CASSLTVIAKNIQYF; DNA: TGTGCCAGCAGCTTGACAGTAATAGCCAAAAACATTCAGTACTTC
V: TRBV7-9; length: 18; D: TRBD2; size: NA; J: TRBJ2-3; CDR3: CASSLEGPAGGIVDTQYF; DNA: TGTGCCAGCAGCTTAGAGGGTCCAGCGGGGGGTATAGTGGATACGCAGTATTTT
V: TRBV5-1; length: 14; D: NA; size: NA; J: TRBJ1-2; CDR3: CASSLEGINYGYTF; DNA: TGCGCCAGCAGCTTGGAGGGGATTAACTATGGCTACACCTTC
V: TRBV4-1; length: 11; D: NA; size: NA; J: TRBJ2-1; CDR3: CASSQAHEQFF; DNA: TGCGCCAGCAGCCAAGCTCATGAGCAGTTCTTC
V: TRBV19; length: 15; D: TRBD1; size: few; J: TRBJ1-1; CDR3: CASRRDSLLNTEAFF; DNA: TGTGCCAGTCGCCGGGACAGCCTTTTGAACACTGAAGCTTTCTTT
V: TRBV28; length: 11; D: NA; size: NA; J: TRBJ2-7; CDR3: CASGQTHEQYF; DNA: TGTGCCAGCGGCCAAACCCACGAGCAGTACTTC
V: TRBV5-1; length: 14; D: NA; size: few; J: TRBJ2-1; CDR3: CASSGSGAYNEQFF; DNA: TGCGCCAGCAGTGGCAGCGGAGCCTACAATGAGCAGTTCTTC
V: TRBV11-3; length: 19; D: TRBD1; size: NA; J: TRBJ1-6; CDR3: CASSFTGGRRSSYNSPLHF; DNA: TGTGCCAGCAGCTTTACAGGGGGGCGTAGGAGCTCCTATAATTCACCCCTCCACTTT
V: TRBV25-1; length: 14; D: TRBD2; size: NA; J: TRBJ2-2; CDR3: CASRDTGRTGELFF; DNA: TGTGCCAGCAGAGACACCGGGAGGACCGGGGAGCTGTTTTTT
V: TRBV6-5; length: 12; D: NA; size: few; J: TRBJ1-4; CDR3: CASSYGGGKLFF; DNA: TGTGCCAGCAGTTACGGGGGGGGAAAACTGTTTTTT
V: TRBV10-3; length: 15; D: TRBD1; size: NA; J: TRBJ2-1; CDR3: CAISESSQGANEQFF; DNA: TGTGCCATCAGTGAGTCGTCGCAGGGGGCTAATGAGCAGTTCTTC
V: TRBV18; length: 13; D: NA; size: NA; J: TRBJ1-1; CDR3: CASSPLRGTEAFF; DNA: TGTGCCAGCTCACCTTTAAGGGGCACTGAAGCTTTCTTT
V: TRBV24-1; length: 15; D: NA; size: NA; J: TRBJ2-3; CDR3: CATATGTRPTDTQYF; DNA: TGTGCCACAGCGACTGGGACAAGACCCACAGATACGCAGTATTTT
V: TRBV7-3; length: 15; D: NA; size: NA; J: TRBJ2-2; CDR3: CASSLSAGNTGELFF; DNA: TGTGCCAGCAGCTTAAGCGCGGGAAACACCGGGGAGCTGTTTTTT
V: TRBV15; length: 16; D: TRBD1; size: NA; J: TRBJ2-7; CDR3: CATSRGPPGQGYEQYF; DNA: TGTGCCACCAGCAGAGGGCCCCCGGGACAGGGCTACGAGCAGTACTTC
V: TRBV27; length: 16; D: TRBD1; size: NA; J: TRBJ1-5; CDR3: CASEGVPGQQLRPQHF; DNA: TGTGCCAGCGAGGGGGTACCGGGACAGCAACTCCGGCCCCAGCATTTT
V: TRBV14; length: 15; D: NA; size: NA; J: TRBJ2-3; CDR3: CASRSGGKSTDTQYF; DNA: TGTGCCAGCAGGTCAGGAGGGAAAAGCACAGATACGCAGTATTTT
V: TRBV11-2; length: 14; D: NA; size: NA; J: TRBJ2-1; CDR3: CASSPQAGPSEQFF; DNA: TGTGCCAGCAGCCCCCAGGCAGGGCCTAGTGAGCAGTTCTTC
V: TRBV5-1; length: 14; D: NA; size: NA; J: TRBJ2-5; CDR3: CASSFGGGEETQYF; DNA: TGCGCCAGCAGCTTCGGAGGGGGCGAAGAGACCCAGTACTTC
V: TRBV2; length: 15; D: NA; size: NA; J: TRBJ1-4; CDR3: CASSVRGGRGEKLFF; DNA: TGTGCCAGCAGTGTCCGGGGGGGACGCGGTGAAAAACTGTTTTTT
V: TRBV19; length: 14; D: NA; size: NA; J: TRBJ1-1; CDR3: CASTEGGENTEAFF; DNA: TGTGCCAGTACCGAGGGGGGGGAAAATACTGAAGCTTTCTTT
V: TRBV21-1; length: 16; D: NA; size: once; J: TRBJ1-4; CDR3: CASSNPRGTGEEKLFF; DNA: TGTGCCAGCAGCAATCCTCGGGGGACAGGGGAGGAAAAACTGTTTTTT